This TCR beta chain was recorded in a study of response to subunit inactivated influenza vaccine. V was cut by 3 bases and J by 5 bases, with 16 bases left in between. The CDR3 consists of 15 residues. MiXCR was run by TCRdb on the RT-PCR reads, yielding one entry per CDR3 protein. The table records approximately 700,000 distinct CDR3 sequences, roughly 13% of them present only once. Whole-study findings and limits: With each seasonal influenza vaccination, the authors suggested, few new T cells are recruited.

This clonotype was seen many times. Its antigen is still unknown. Source: PBMCs from blood, taken 14 days before vaccination. The V call is TRBV12-3 or TRBV12-4, the J call TRBJ1-1; the D gene is possibly TRBD1 (6 bases). The TCR comes from a man between 50 and 59 years old who received an inactivated influenza vaccine. CDR3 DNA sequence: TGTGCCAGCAGTTTGGGCGGGGGGCATGGGACTGAAGCTTTCTTT. It yields the protein CASSLGGGHGTEAFF.